The count of the clone carrying this T cell receptor beta chain is one. Its antigen is currently unknown. The data are from a study of PD-1 blockade in classical Hodgkin lymphoma. Libraries were prepared by immunoSEQ multiplex PCR; TCRdb keeps only in-frame clonotypes and omits some of them. The repertoire holds some 41,000 clones, with around 88% as singletons. In every patient, relapse followed autologous stem cell transplantation, while exposure to brentuximab vedotin differed. The study's findings and limits: Prior to therapy, complete responders displayed diversity much like that of newly diagnosed patients. Researchers reported that CD4+ TCR diversity, though not CD8+, rose significantly by C4D1.

CDR3 length: 13 residues. Germline CDR1 reads MDHEN; CDR2 reads SYDVKM. V dropped 2 bases and J dropped 4 bases, with 8 bases sitting between them. This rearrangement joins TRBV28 to TRBJ2-5, with D possibly TRBD2 on 6 matching bases. Source: peripheral blood mononuclear cells (PBMCs), taken before the second cycle of nivolumab. The sequence came from a human donor with classical Hodgkin lymphoma. In nucleotides, the CDR3 is TGTGCCAGCAGTTTAGGGAGGAGAGAGACCCAGTACTTC. Translated: CASSLGRRETQYF.